A single sample gave rise to the 6 T cell receptor beta chains below, sequenced in a study of cytomegalovirus exposure and HLA in healthy donors. PCR was performed using 60 Vbeta and 13 Jbeta primers. TCRdb's table, derived via immunoSEQ multiplex PCR, lists solely in-frame clones and lacks some. The sample carries about 150,000 clones, roughly 80% recorded once. The specimen sequenced was PBMCs. The receptors here all came from a boy between 2 and 15 years old in good health and CMV-seronegative.

The sample holds a few counts of this clone. V gene TRBV29-1 combines with J gene TRBJ1-2; D gene ambiguous. Germline loops: CDR1 SQVTM, CDR2 ANQGSEA. V was clipped by 7 bases and J by 4 bases, with 19 bases between them. This CDR3 region has 14 residues. In DNA, the CDR3 is TGCAGCGCTGGGAGCGGGTCACCCACCTATGGCTACACCTTC. Its translation: CSAGSGSPTYGYTF.

This clone occurred a few times. The chain joins TRBV7-9 to TRBJ1-4; TRBD1 matches at 7 bases. CDR1 and CDR2 (germline): SEHNR, FQNEAQ (reference sequence). J gave up 4 bases and V 3 bases, and 2 bases lay outside the gene matches. This CDR3 contains 14 residues. The CDR3, as DNA: TGTGCCAGCAGCTTCCGGGACAGTAATGAAAAACTGTTTTTT. It specifies CASSFRDSNEKLFF. Full variable domain (missing parts from reference TRBV7-9 and TRBJ1-4): DTGVSQNPRHKITKRGQNVTFRCDPISEHNRLYWYRQTLGQGPEFLTYFQNEAQLEKSRLLSDRFSAERPKGSFSTLEIQRTEQGDSAMYLCASSFRDSNEKLFFGSGTQLSVL.

The chain recombines TRBV9 with TRBJ1-2; the match to TRBD1 covers 7 bases. This CDR3 has 15 amino acids. From germline, CDR1 is SGDLS and CDR2 YYNGEE. V gave up 3 bases and J gave up 8 bases; unmatched junction bases: 13. The CDR3 DNA reads TGTGCCAGCAGCGGATACAGGGGCTCGATTGGAGGCTACACCTTC. This codes for CASSGYRGSIGGYTF.

J is TRBJ2-3 and V is TRBV5-1; 8 bases agree with TRBD2. The CDR3 extends over 16 amino acids. The J segment lost 0 bases and the V segment lost 0 bases, leaving 3 bases of the junction unmatched. In germline, CDR1 is SGHRS, CDR2 YFSETQ. Here the CDR3 DNA reads TGCGCCAGCAGCTTGGTGATAGCGGGGAGCACAGATACGCAGTATTTT. Its translation is CASSLVIAGSTDTQYF. The complete variable domain, with remaining parts taken from reference TRBV5-1 and TRBJ2-3, reads KAGVTQTPRYLIKTRGQQVTLSCSPISGHRSVSWYQQTPGQGLQFLFEYFSETQRNKGNFPGRFSGRQFSNSRSEMNVSTLELGDSALYLCASSLVIAGSTDTQYFGPGTRLTVL.

This rearrangement joins TRBV9 to TRBJ2-3; D remains ambiguous. CDR3 length equals 15 residues. Trimming left V 2 bases short and J 4 bases short, with 14 bases between. Germline V lookup: CDR1 SGDLS, CDR2 YYNGEE. The CDR3 sequence: CASSVSLFAADTQYF. In DNA form, the CDR3 reads TGTGCCAGCAGCGTTAGCTTGTTCGCCGCAGATACGCAGTATTTT.

The rearrangement links TRBV11-2 to TRBJ2-1; 11 bases fit TRBD2. Trimming took 3 bases from V and 10 from J; bases not matched to a gene: 8. CDR3 length equals 15 residues. Per germline, CDR1 SGHAT and CDR2 FQNNGV. In nucleotides, the CDR3 is TGTGCCAGCAGCTTTAGCGGGAGGGCGGAGGGGGAGCAGTTCTTC. This sequence encodes CASSFSGRAEGEQFF.